This T cell receptor (beta chain) was obtained from a study of blood T cell repertoires in COVID-19. At the level of the study: The United States, Italy and Spain were the sources of the acute and convalescent COVID-19 samples. T cells, B-cell-depleted T cells, or PBMCs provided the cDNA or gDNA that served as material.

Donors of Cohort 3 who recovered were those that had two negative PCRs, clearance, or symptom resolution. There are 15 residues in the CDR3. Trimming took off 4 bases at V and 5 bases at J, with 14 bases between the two ends. Germline-derived CDR1 and CDR2 are SNHLY and FYNNEI. Authors' methods: Amplification from reference gene primers served as the basis for estimated nucleated cell counts. TCRdb's table, derived via immunoSEQ multiplex PCR, lists solely in-frame clones and lacks some. Clonal size and the V and J genes are those of that table, whereas D and trimming came from the DNA. In the table there are 110,000 to 150,000 clones, about 82% of which are singletons.

The sample was PBMCs or T cells enriched from blood (not recorded which). The TCR comes from a woman in her forties who had recovered from COVID-19. This chain links TRBV2 with TRBJ2-2; D is possibly TRBD1 (8 bases). As DNA, the CDR3 is TGTGCCAGCAGTGCGACAGGGGAGGGAACCGGGGAGCTGTTTTTT. Protein sequence: CASSATGEGTGELFF.